These T cell receptor beta chains were read from a single sample in a study of shared clonotypes between healthy human individuals. Only in-frame clones appear in the TCRdb table, and some are missing; sequencing was by immunoSEQ multiplex PCR. The table lists about 490,000 clones, 70% to 85% of them singletons, with approximately 12% in the top ten. Sequencing was carried out using PBMCs. These receptors all stem from a woman aged 40 to 50 in good health. Some clones in this sample may be carry-over from other donors' samples. Each CDR3 is given with its conserved first and last residue. The D gene is left open where the match is weak. Expanded clones get a size class; other rows say once, few or many, or leave the size out.

clone_size | j_call | d_call | v_call | cdr3_aa | cdr3_nt
once | TRBJ2-7 | TRBD2 | TRBV7-7 | CASSAGAGEVYEQYF | TGTGCTAGCAGCGCCGGGGCGGGAGAGGTGTACGAGCAGTACTTC
. | TRBJ1-2 | TRBD1 | TRBV5-1 | CASSLEGATGYTF | TGCGCCAGCAGCTTGGAGGGGGCTACTGGCTACACCTTC
. | TRBJ2-6 | . | TRBV7-9 | CASSLVDMKSAGANVLTF | TGTGCCAGCAGCTTGGTGGACATGAAGAGTGCTGGGGCCAACGTCCTGACTTTC
few | TRBJ2-7 | TRBD2 | TRBV2 | CASSGLAGAYEQYF | TGTGCCAGCAGTGGACTAGCGGGAGCCTACGAGCAGTACTTC
. | TRBJ1-1 | . | TRBV4-2 | CASSQGRGRTNTEAFF | TGTGCCAGCAGCCAGGGGAGAGGCCGGACGAACACTGAAGCTTTCTTT
. | TRBJ2-1 | TRBD2 | TRBV27 | CASTWERESSYNEQFF | TGTGCCAGCACCTGGGAGCGGGAGAGCTCCTACAATGAGCAGTTCTTC
. | TRBJ2-3 | . | TRBV7-3 | CASSLSGLSTDTQYF | TGTGCCAGCAGCTTGAGCGGACTAAGCACAGATACGCAGTATTTT
. | TRBJ2-7 | TRBD2 | TRBV28 | CASSLRVAGDYEQYF | TGTGCCAGCAGTTTAAGGGTCGCGGGAGACTACGAGCAGTACTTC
. | TRBJ2-5 | . | TRBV28 | CASSFGETQYF | TGTGCCAGCAGTTTTGGGGAGACCCAGTACTTC
. | TRBJ1-3 | . | TRBV28 | CASSLPRNTIYF | TGTGCCAGCAGTTTACCGAGAAACACCATATATTTT
. | TRBJ2-5 | TRBD2 | TRBV28 | CASLLAGGVETQYF | TGTGCCAGCTTACTAGCGGGAGGGGTGGAGACCCAGTACTTC
. | TRBJ2-7 | TRBD2 | TRBV6-1 | CASSGVHSGRDEQYF | TGTGCCAGCAGTGGAGTCCATAGCGGGCGGGACGAGCAGTACTTC
. | TRBJ2-7 | TRBD1 | TRBV23-1 | CASSQSDRGGNEQYF | TGCGCCAGCAGTCAATCGGACAGGGGTGGCAACGAGCAGTACTTC
. | TRBJ2-7 | . | TRBV4-3 | CASSQDLTVVSEQYF | TGCGCCAGCAGCCAAGATTTGACGGTGGTCTCCGAGCAGTACTTC
. | TRBJ2-1 | . | TRBV10-1 | CASSEWVGGNEQFF | TGCGCCAGCAGTGAGTGGGTAGGGGGGAATGAGCAGTTCTTC
. | TRBJ1-4 | . | TRBV30 | CAWSPGTGNNEKLFF | TGTGCCTGGAGTCCCGGGACGGGAAATAATGAAAAACTGTTTTTT
. | TRBJ2-1 | TRBD2 | TRBV9 | CASSVAGGSSSYNEQFF | TGTGCCAGCAGCGTAGCGGGCGGGAGTAGCTCCTACAATGAGCAGTTCTTC
. | TRBJ1-1 | . | TRBV28 | CASSPPGDFEAFF | TGTGCCAGCAGCCCCCCTGGGGACTTTGAAGCTTTCTTT
. | TRBJ2-2 | . | TRBV7-8 | CASSPGAVIGELFF | TGTGCCAGCAGCCCAGGGGCCGTAATCGGGGAGCTGTTTTTT
. | TRBJ2-1 | . | TRBV27 | CASSTRDPSYNEQFF | TGTGCCAGCAGTACGCGGGACCCCTCCTACAATGAGCAGTTCTTC
once | TRBJ1-2 | TRBD1 | TRBV6-5 | CASPDRGYYGYTF | TGTGCCAGCCCCGACAGGGGCTACTATGGCTACACCTTC
. | TRBJ1-1 | . | TRBV7-3 | CASQLSSGNTEAFF | TGTGCCAGCCAGCTTAGTTCGGGGAACACTGAAGCTTTCTTT
. | TRBJ2-5 | TRBD1 | TRBV27 | CASSQGAFGETQYF | TGTGCCAGCAGTCAGGGGGCCTTTGGAGAGACCCAGTACTTC
. | TRBJ2-5 | . | TRBV27 | CASSLDGKSTQYF | TGTGCCAGCAGTCTCGACGGCAAGAGTACCCAGTACTTC
. | TRBJ2-3 | . | TRBV4-2 | CASSPGLSTDTQYF | TGTGCCAGCAGCCCAGGGCTGAGCACAGATACGCAGTATTTT
. | TRBJ1-2 | TRBD1 | TRBV28 | CASSLFNLDRRNYGYTF | TGTGCCAGCAGTTTATTCAATTTGGACAGGCGGAACTATGGCTACACCTTC
. | TRBJ2-3 | . | TRBV19 | CASNQGPSTDTQYF | TGTGCCAGTAATCAGGGCCCGAGCACAGATACGCAGTATTTT
few | TRBJ2-3 | . | TRBV5-4 | CASSPSTDTQYF | TGTGCCAGCAGCCCCAGCACAGATACGCAGTATTTT
. | TRBJ1-2 | . | TRBV28 | CASSFQGGYGYTF | TGTGCCAGCAGTTTTCAGGGTGGCTATGGCTACACCTTC
. | TRBJ1-6 | . | TRBV6-6 | CASSTPPGSPLHF | TGTGCCAGCAGTACCCCGCCGGGTTCACCCCTCCACTTT
. | TRBJ2-7 | TRBD2 | TRBV19 | CASSIGGGRASEQYF | TGTGCCAGTAGTATAGGGGGCGGGAGGGCCTCCGAGCAGTACTTC
once | TRBJ1-2 | TRBD1 | TRBV7-2 | CASSLGSGGAGYGYTF | TGTGCCAGCAGCTTAGGGTCAGGGGGCGCGGGGTATGGCTACACCTTC
. | TRBJ2-7 | . | TRBV5-1 | CASSSTHRVRGYEQYF | TGCGCCAGCAGCTCCACCCACCGGGTCCGGGGGTACGAGCAGTACTTC
. | TRBJ1-5 | TRBD1 | TRBV19 | CASSSDRGGQPQHF | TGTGCCAGTAGCTCCGACAGGGGAGGGCAGCCCCAGCATTTT
. | TRBJ2-1 | . | TRBV7-9 | CASSLSLAGSYNEQFF | TGTGCCAGCAGCTTATCGTTGGCGGGGTCCTACAATGAGCAGTTCTTC
. | TRBJ2-7 | TRBD1 | TRBV6-1 | CASSNQGALGYEQYF | TGTGCCAGCAGTAACCAGGGGGCGTTAGGGTACGAGCAGTACTTC
. | TRBJ2-7 | TRBD2 | TRBV11-2 | CASSLVAGVAYEQYF | TGTGCCAGCAGCTTGGTAGCGGGAGTAGCGTACGAGCAGTACTTC
. | TRBJ2-3 | TRBD2 | TRBV5-4 | CASSSALAGVGDTQYF | TGTGCCAGCAGCAGCGCTCTAGCGGGAGTCGGAGATACGCAGTATTTT
many | TRBJ2-4 | . | TRBV5-4 | CASSLGWGRSDIQYF | TGTGCCAGCAGCTTGGGATGGGGCAGGTCGGACATTCAGTACTTC
once | TRBJ1-5 | . | TRBV7-2 | CASSLGQSNQPQHF | TGTGCCAGCAGCTTAGGACAGTCCAATCAGCCCCAGCATTTT
. | TRBJ2-3 | . | TRBV6-1 | CASGIYTDTQYF | TGTGCCAGCGGAATCTACACAGATACGCAGTATTTT
. | TRBJ1-2 | TRBD1 | TRBV2 | CASPRGDSEYYGYTF | TGTGCCAGTCCAAGGGGGGACAGCGAATACTATGGCTACACCTTC
. | TRBJ2-1 | TRBD2 | TRBV6-5 | CASSIAGYEQFF | TGTGCCAGCAGTATAGCGGGATATGAGCAGTTCTTC
. | TRBJ2-5 | . | TRBV19 | CASSPGASQETQYF | TGTGCCAGTAGCCCGGGGGCGAGCCAAGAGACCCAGTACTTC
once | TRBJ2-6 | TRBD2 | TRBV7-3 | CASSSSGVSSGANVLTF | TGTGCCAGCAGCAGTAGCGGGGTCAGCTCTGGGGCCAACGTCCTGACTTTC
few | TRBJ2-5 | TRBD1 | TRBV10-3 | CAISGGTGYPQETQYF | TGTGCCATCAGTGGGGGGACAGGGTACCCACAAGAGACCCAGTACTTC
. | TRBJ2-1 | TRBD2 | TRBV27 | CASSLGTSGINEQFF | TGTGCCAGCAGTTTAGGGACTAGCGGGATCAATGAGCAGTTCTTC
. | TRBJ2-7 | . | TRBV9 | CASGQGATTYEQYF | TGTGCCAGCGGACAAGGGGCCACCACCTACGAGCAGTACTTC
. | TRBJ2-1 | TRBD2 | TRBV7-8 | CASSLGAGLAGDYVHEQFF | TGTGCCAGCAGCTTAGGGGCGGGACTAGCGGGAGATTACGTGCATGAGCAGTTCTTC
. | TRBJ1-4 | . | TRBV4-2 | CASSQDSLNEKLFF | TGTGCCAGCAGCCAAGACAGCCTTAATGAAAAACTGTTTTTT
. | TRBJ1-4 | . | TRBV6-5 | CASSYSWGKNEKLFF | TGTGCCAGCAGTTACTCTTGGGGTAAAAATGAAAAACTGTTTTTT